This entry features one T cell receptor (beta chain) sequence. What it recognizes is unknown. Isolated RNA was reverse transcribed in full, so expressed TCRB transcripts were sequenced. Profiling relied on immunoSEQ multiplex PCR, and the TCRdb table lists in-frame clones only, not all of them. The table includes roughly 250,000 clones, around 9.6% detected once. This entry comes from a study of beta chain features in type 1 diabetes. General study points: Within each of all four CD4+ subsets, Type 1 diabetes patients had TCRB CDR3s that were moderately but significantly shorter. VDJ junctions sequenced from type 1 diabetes patients showed fewer insertions and more deletions.

Germline V CDR1 and CDR2: SQVTM, ANQGSEA. The CDR3 loop spans 15 amino acids. Trimming at V came to 2 bases and at J to 5 bases, leaving 9 bases not matched to a gene. This clonotype was obtained from a woman under 30 in good health. The material sequenced was naive CD4+ T cells from blood. The rearrangement links TRBV29-1 to TRBJ2-7; TRBD2 aligns across 10 bases. CDR3 sequence reads: CSVETSGRANNEQYF. As DNA, the CDR3 is TGCAGCGTTGAAACGAGCGGGAGGGCCAACAACGAGCAGTACTTC.